Below, 3 T cell receptor beta chains from the same sample are listed, as sequenced in a study of identical twins. TCRdb analysed the 5' RACE reads with MiXCR anew, one entry per CDR3 protein. The table shows approximately 190,000 distinct CDR3 sequences, with more than 15% occurring only once. The same data also contributed to another study, on T cells expressing NK-cell markers.

The sample was CD8+ T cells sorted from blood. These receptors originate from a woman between 18 and 30 years old in good health.

This clonotype occurred many times. V is TRBV9 and J is TRBJ1-2; 7 nucleotides agree with TRBD1. The CDR3 is 13 amino acids. With 7 bases clipped from V and 0 bases from J, the junction kept 3 bases outside the gene matches. Germline V gene sequence: CDR1 SGDLS, CDR2 YYNGEE. DNA for the CDR3: TGTGCCAGCGAGGGACAGACTAACTATGGCTACACCTTC. Translating gives CASEGQTNYGYTF.

The V gene is TRBV6-2 or TRBV6-3, the J gene TRBJ2-2; D is unclear. Trimming left V 4 bases short and J 7 bases short, with 7 bases between. Germline V gene lookup returns CDR1 MNHEY and CDR2 SVGEGT. The CDR3 contains 12 residues. CDR3 sequence reads: CASSWAIGELFF. DNA of the CDR3: TGTGCCAGCAGTTGGGCGATCGGGGAGCTGTTTTTT.

This chain links TRBV20-1 with TRBJ2-1, with D possibly TRBD2 on 5 matching bases. The V end was cut by 6 bases, the J end by 4 bases, with 16 bases between. Germline assignment: CDR1 DFQATT and CDR2 SNEGSKA (reference sequence). The CDR3 has 14 amino acids. The CDR3 is CSAHGLDLYNEQFF. In nucleotides, the CDR3 is TGCAGTGCCCATGGACTCGATTTATACAATGAGCAGTTCTTC.